Listed here are 7 T cell receptor beta chains from one sample, sequenced in a study of T cell responses to AZD1222 COVID-19 vaccine. Produced via immunoSEQ multiplex PCR; TCRdb's table is partial and in-frame only. The data contain approximately 68,000 clones, 80% to 90% of them seen just once; the ten biggest clones take up 20% to 30%. The sample in question was peripheral blood, obtained on day 0 of AZD1222 vaccination. The receptors derive from an adult in good health.

The V call is TRBV6-4, the J call TRBJ2-3; 14 bases map to TRBD2. The germline V gene has CDR1 MRHNA and CDR2 SNTAGT. Losses at the gene ends were 8 bases for V and 2 bases for J; bases not matched to a gene: 3. The CDR3 runs 15 residues. CDR3 protein: CASATSGGATDTQYF. Here the CDR3 DNA reads TGTGCCAGCGCGACTAGCGGGGGGGCCACAGATACGCAGTATTTT.

The V call is TRBV5-4, the J call TRBJ1-5, with 7 positions matching TRBD1. V shed 4 bases, J shed 0 bases, and the junction held 10 bases outside the gene matches. CDR1 is SGHNT and CDR2 is YYREEE in the germline V gene (reference sequence). This CDR3 contains 17 residues. The CDR3 sequence: CASSDGDRPYSNQPQHF. Written as DNA, the CDR3 is TGTGCCAGCAGCGATGGGGACAGACCATATAGCAATCAGCCCCAGCATTTT. The full variable domain, completed using reference TRBV5-4 and TRBJ1-5, is ETGVTQSPTHLIKTRGQQVTLRCSSQSGHNTVSWYQQALGQGPQFIFQYYREEENGRGNFPPRFSGLQFPNYSSELNVNALELDDSALYLCASSDGDRPYSNQPQHFGDGTRLSIL.

This sequence joins TRBV2 and TRBJ2-2, with 8 bases that match TRBD1. Losses at the gene ends were 4 bases for V and 6 bases for J; bases not matched to a gene: 7. The CDR3 extends over 15 amino acids. The V gene's germline CDR1 is SNHLY and CDR2 FYNNEI. Here the CDR3 DNA reads TGTGCCAGCAGTGGGGACAGGAACTTTGCCGGGGAGCTGTTTTTT. Amino acids: CASSGDRNFAGELFF.

The rearrangement links TRBV6-1 to TRBJ1-2; 10 positions agree with TRBD1. The J segment lost 4 bases and the V segment lost 2 bases, leaving 4 bases of the junction unmatched. CDR3 size: 15 residues. Germline V gives CDR1 MNHNS, CDR2 SASEGT. The CDR3 nucleotides read TGTGCCAGCAGTGAATCCTGGACAGGGGGCTATGGCTACACCTTC. Amino acid sequence: CASSESWTGGYGYTF.

The rearrangement joins TRBV2 to TRBJ2-7; TRBD2 might be the D (5 bases). The V end was cut by 1 base, the J end by 9 bases, with 19 bases between. This CDR3 comprises 15 residues. In germline, CDR1 is SNHLY, CDR2 FYNNEI. CDR3 loop: CASSEGRGTELRQYF. CDR3 in DNA: TGTGCCAGCAGTGAAGGCCGGGGAACCGAACTACGGCAGTACTTC.

The chain joins TRBV19 to TRBJ2-7, with D perhaps matching TRBD1 (7 bases). Germline CDR1 reads LNHDA; CDR2 reads SQIVND (reference sequence). The CDR3 loop spans 13 amino acids. Trimming removed 8 bases at V and 6 bases at J, with 17 bases between. The CDR3 sequence: CASSPAGGGEQYF. Here the CDR3 DNA reads TGTGCCAGTTCCCCGGCAGGGGGAGGCGAGCAGTACTTC.

This chain links TRBV3-1 (or the pseudogene TRBV3-2) with TRBJ1-1, with 8 bases lining up with TRBD1. The CDR3 covers 16 residues. Germline values: CDR1 LGHDT, CDR2 YNNKEL (reference sequence). Unmatched junction bases numbered 7, after V lost 4 bases and J lost 0 bases. This CDR3 is CASSLWGQDMNTEAFF. CDR3 bases: TGTGCCAGCAGCCTTTGGGGACAGGATATGAACACTGAAGCTTTCTTT.